The 9 T cell receptor beta chains given below trace back to one sample, sequenced in a study of cytomegalovirus exposure and HLA in healthy donors. This PCR relied on a set of 60 Vbeta primers and 13 Jbeta primers. The protocol was immunoSEQ multiplex PCR, while the TCRdb copy is restricted to in-frame clones and leaves out a portion. The sample lists some 120,000 clones, around three quarters occurring once. Sequenced: PBMCs. These receptors were obtained from a woman between 55 and 75 years old in good health and CMV-seropositive.

The chain carries TRBV5-1 and TRBJ2-7; TRBD1 agrees at 10 bases. Germline CDR1 and CDR2: SGHRS and YFSETQ. This CDR3 spans 15 amino acids. The V gene end was trimmed by 3 bases and the J gene end by 4 bases; junction bases not matched to a gene: 7. CDR3 nucleotides: TGCGCCAGCAGCTCTGAGACAGGGGGCTGGTACGAGCAGTACTTC. As protein: CASSSETGGWYEQYF.

To note about this clone: At one of its ends the junction is not consistent with the germline gene, which may arise from a read error. The rearrangement links TRBV7-2 to TRBJ1-2, with D possibly being TRBD1 (6 bases). The CDR3 consists of 13 residues. Per germline, CDR1 SGHTA and CDR2 FQGNSA. CDR3 residues: CASSPSRTTGSSF. The CDR3, as DNA: TGTGCCAGCAGCCCCTCCAGGACCACAGGGTCTAGCTTC.

This CDR3 reads CASSKPHRGSGNTIYF. The CDR3, as DNA: TGTGCCAGCAGCAAACCCCACAGGGGGAGTGGAAACACCATATATTTT. The chain combines TRBV21-1 with TRBJ1-3; the listed D gene, TRBD1, was not tested against the DNA. TRBV21-1 is a known pseudogene. The CDR3 loop spans 16 amino acids.

J is TRBJ2-7 and V is TRBV27; TRBD1 agrees at 11 bases. The CDR3 is 14 residues long. V lost 5 bases, J lost 4 bases, and 4 bases stayed unmatched. Germline CDR1 and CDR2: MNHEY and SMNVEV (reference sequence). The CDR3 reads CASSPRDRGYEQYF. The CDR3 coding sequence is TGTGCCAGCAGTCCCAGGGACAGGGGGTACGAGCAGTACTTC.

This sequence joins TRBV5-1 and TRBJ1-2, with 10 positions matching TRBD1. CDR1 SGHRS and CDR2 YFSETQ come from the germline V gene. Trimming took 3 bases from V and 2 from J; bases not matched to a gene: 4. CDR3 length: 15 amino acids. CDR3 residues: CASSYSGQGNYGYTF. The CDR3 nucleotides are TGCGCCAGCAGCTACTCGGGACAGGGGAACTATGGCTACACCTTC.

The rearrangement joins TRBV5-4 to TRBJ2-3, with 10 nucleotides matching TRBD1. This CDR3 spans 17 amino acids. CDR1 is SGHNT, CDR2 YYREEE, per germline (reference sequence). V shed 5 bases, J shed 4 bases, and the junction held 13 bases outside the gene matches. CDR3 protein: CASRRLGGQGRADTQYF. The CDR3, as DNA: TGTGCCAGCAGGCGTTTGGGGGGACAGGGGCGTGCAGATACGCAGTATTTT. The full variable domain, its missing parts supplied by reference TRBV5-4 and TRBJ2-3, is ETGVTQSPTHLIKTRGQQVTLRCSSQSGHNTVSWYQQALGQGPQFIFQYYREEENGRGNFPPRFSGLQFPNYSSELNVNALELDDSALYLCASRRLGGQGRADTQYFGPGTRLTVL.

The J gene is TRBJ2-1, the V gene TRBV27; 10 nucleotides align to TRBD1. Germline CDR1 MNHEY, CDR2 SMNVEV (reference sequence). The CDR3 is 14 amino acids. The V and J ends lost 5 bases and 9 bases, in that order; junction bases with no gene match: 7. In nucleotides, the CDR3 is TGTGCCAGCAGTGTCGCCGGACAGGGGGTTGAGCAGTTCTTC. Amino acids: CASSVAGQGVEQFF.

This chain links TRBV27 with TRBJ1-6; 8 bases match TRBD1. The V segment lost 3 bases and the J segment 7 bases; nucleotides outside the gene matches: 5. CDR1 MNHEY and CDR2 SMNVEV come from the germline V gene (reference sequence). The CDR3 sequence is 15 residues long. CDR3 sequence reads: CASSLDRAVNSPLHF. CDR3 nucleotide sequence: TGTGCCAGCAGTTTGGACAGGGCTGTCAATTCACCCCTCCACTTT.

The rearrangement links TRBV6-5 to TRBJ2-7; 11 nucleotides align to TRBD2. Germline V gives CDR1 MNHEY, CDR2 SVGAGI. The CDR3 totals 15 residues. Germline trimming cut 6 bases from V and 3 bases from J; bases unmatched to any gene: 7. This chain's CDR3 is CASRLPLAGGYEQYF. CDR3 coding DNA: TGTGCCAGCAGGCTTCCTCTAGCGGGGGGCTACGAGCAGTACTTC.